Presented here are 11 T cell receptor beta chains from one specimen sequenced in a study of cytomegalovirus exposure and HLA in healthy donors. 60 Vbeta and 13 Jbeta primers were used in PCR. Here immunoSEQ multiplex PCR was the method, and the copy in TCRdb shows in-frame clones only, minus some. Here the sample spans fewer than 250,000 clones, 60% to 80% being singletons. Sequences were obtained from PBMCs. The source of these receptors is a woman aged 18-29 years in good health and CMV-seronegative.

This chain joins TRBV7-6 and TRBJ2-3; 10 bases are shared with TRBD2. Trimming removed 0 bases from V and 1 base from J; junction bases left unmatched: 1. Germline V gene lookup returns CDR1 SGHVS and CDR2 FNYEAQ. CDR3 length equals 16 residues. CDR3 loop: CASSLALAGRTDTQYF. Written as DNA, the CDR3 is TGTGCCAGCAGCTTAGCACTAGCGGGACGCACAGATACGCAGTATTTT.

A remark on this clone: Different DNA sequences within this sample yield the same CDR3. The chain couples TRBV18 to TRBJ1-2; TRBD1 agrees at 7 bases. CDR3 length: 13 amino acids. Germline V gene data show CDR1 as KGHSH and CDR2 as LQKENI. Trimming took 6 bases from V and 3 from J; bases not matched to a gene: 4. CDR3 DNA sequence: TGTGCCAGCTCGTCCACAGGGGACTATGGCTACACCTTC. This gives the protein CASSSTGDYGYTF.

The J gene is TRBJ2-4, the V gene TRBV10-3; 8 bases are a match to TRBD2. The CDR3 contains 17 residues. CDR1 is ENHRY and CDR2 is SYGVKD in the germline V gene. V gave up 1 base and J gave up 2 bases; unmatched junction bases: 7. The DNA of the CDR3 is TGTGCCATCAGTGAGTGGGGTAGCGGGAACTCCAAAAACATTCAGTACTTC. It is translated as CAISEWGSGNSKNIQYF.

V and J are TRBV6-6 and TRBJ2-7; the D gene is possibly TRBD2 (6 bases). The CDR3 is made up of 13 amino acids. Between the trimmed V and J ends, which lost 2 bases and 7 bases, there was a span of 12 bases. The germline V gene encodes CDR1 MNHNY and CDR2 SVGAGI (reference sequence). The chain's CDR3 is CASSYRLEGEQYF. For the CDR3, the DNA is TGTGCCAGCAGTTACAGACTGGAGGGTGAGCAGTACTTC.

The J gene is TRBJ2-7, the V gene TRBV6-1, with D unresolved. The CDR3 contains 12 residues. The V gene lost 7 bases and the J gene lost 4 bases, with 11 bases spanning the gap. Looked up from germline, CDR1 is MNHNS and CDR2 is SASEGT. CDR3 DNA: TGTGCCAGCACCTTAACTACGTACGAGCAGTACTTC. This codes for CASTLTTYEQYF.

This chain links TRBV2 with TRBJ1-6; 10 bases agree with TRBD1. The CDR3 has 15 amino acids. The germline V gene has CDR1 SNHLY and CDR2 FYNNEI. Losses at the gene ends were 6 bases for V and 9 bases for J; bases not matched to a gene: 8. The CDR3 DNA reads TGTGCCAGCAGCGAGGGGGACAGGGGAATTTCACCCCTCCACTTT. Translated, it gives CASSEGDRGISPLHF.

The chain carries TRBV28 and TRBJ1-5; 7 bases are a match to TRBD1. This CDR3 contains 14 residues. Trimming removed 6 bases from V and 5 bases from J; junction bases left unmatched: 7. Germline assignment: CDR1 MDHEN and CDR2 SYDVKM. The CDR3, as DNA: TGTGCCAGCAGGCTATCAGGGGGTTATCAGCCCCAGCATTTT. It codes for CASRLSGGYQPQHF. Filled out from reference TRBV28 and TRBJ1-5, the complete variable domain reads DVKVTQSSRYLVKRTGEKVFLECVQDMDHENMFWYRQDPGLGLRLIYFSYDVKMKEKGDIPEGYSVSREKKERFSLILESASTNQTSMYLCASRLSGGYQPQHFGDGTRLSIL.

CDR3 bases: TGTGCCTGGAGTCAGGGCTCTGGGGCCAACGTCCTGACTTTC. Translating it yields CAWSQGSGANVLTF. The chain couples TRBV30 to TRBJ2-6, with a possible D match to TRBD1 (5 bases). Trimming took 2 bases from V and 0 from J, leaving 5 bases between them. The CDR3 is 14 residues long. Germline CDR1 is GTSNPN and CDR2 is SVGIG (reference sequence).

This chain connects TRBV7-9 to TRBJ2-5; D unresolved. CDR1 SEHNR and CDR2 FQNEAQ come from the germline V gene (reference sequence). Trimming took off 5 bases at V and 5 bases at J, with 12 bases between the two ends. The CDR3 spans 13 residues. CDR3 in DNA: TGTGCCAGCAGCCTAGATCTTGAGGAGACCCAGTACTTC. Protein sequence: CASSLDLEETQYF.

The chain combines TRBV6-1 with TRBJ2-7, with TRBD1 matching 8 bases. CDR1 is MNHNS and CDR2 is SASEGT in the germline V gene. This CDR3 region has 15 residues. V shed 5 bases, J shed 3 bases, and the junction held 9 bases outside the gene matches. The CDR3 bases are TGTGCCAGCAGTTCCTTGACAGGGGTAAACTACGAGCAGTACTTC. The encoded protein is CASSSLTGVNYEQYF.

The chain has TRBV19 and TRBJ1-2; D gene ambiguous. The CDR3 is 12 residues long. V was cut by 5 bases and J by 7 bases, with 11 bases left in between. CDR1 and CDR2 from the germline V gene are LNHDA and SQIVND (reference sequence). In DNA form, the CDR3 reads TGTGCCAGTAGTCGACGGGAGGTTGGCTACACCTTC. Amino acid sequence: CASSRREVGYTF. Complete variable domain (other parts from reference TRBV19 and TRBJ1-2): DGGITQSPKYLFRKEGQNVTLSCEQNLNHDAMYWYRQDPGQGLRLIYYSQIVNDFQKGDIAEGYSVSREKKESFPLTVTSAQKNPTAFYLCASSRREVGYTFGSGTRLTVV.